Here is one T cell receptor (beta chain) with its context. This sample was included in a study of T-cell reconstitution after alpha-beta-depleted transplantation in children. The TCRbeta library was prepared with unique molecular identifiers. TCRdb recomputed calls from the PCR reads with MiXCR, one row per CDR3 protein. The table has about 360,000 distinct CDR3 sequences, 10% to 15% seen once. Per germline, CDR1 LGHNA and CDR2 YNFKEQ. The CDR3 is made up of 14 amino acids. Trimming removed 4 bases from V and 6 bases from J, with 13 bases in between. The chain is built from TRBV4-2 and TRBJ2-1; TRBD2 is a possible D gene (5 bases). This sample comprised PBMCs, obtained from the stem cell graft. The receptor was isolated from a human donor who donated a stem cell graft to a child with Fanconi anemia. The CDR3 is CASSRTREPNEQFF. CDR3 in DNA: TGTGCCAGCAGCCGTACTAGGGAGCCCAATGAGCAGTTCTTC.